This TCR beta chain was retrieved from a study of T-cell reconstitution after alpha-beta-depleted transplantation in children. Study findings and constraints: Diversity of TCRbeta at day 60 was high in some patients, arising from surviving recipient T cells and thymic progenitors. T-cell counts and diversity at one year post-transplant came mainly from newly produced T cells. At around two months after transplant, the alpha-beta T cells were reportedly derived from several hundred expanded clones that came from non-depleted graft cells.

Unique molecular identifiers tagged the TCRbeta library. TCRdb reprocessed the PCR reads with MiXCR, giving one entry per CDR3 protein. The sample lists 90,000 to 120,000 distinct CDR3 sequences; approximately 6% were seen once. V was clipped by 4 bases and J by 2 bases, with 8 bases between them. The germline V gene has CDR1 SNHLY and CDR2 FYNNEI. The CDR3 runs 13 residues. At least ten counts were recorded for this clonotype. The antigen remains unidentified. This sequence joins TRBV2 and TRBJ1-1; no reliable D call. The source is a male patient aged 2-15 years who had a stem cell transplant for acute lymphoblastic leukemia, so the T cells may come from the graft donor. The sequencing used PBMCs, mostly from graft donor cells, collected 360 days after TCRalphabeta/CD19-depleted stem cell transplant. The chain's CDR3 is CASSAGENTEAFF. In nucleotides, the CDR3 is TGTGCCAGCAGTGCCGGGGAAAACACTGAAGCTTTCTTT.